Below, 25 T cell receptor beta chains from the same sample are listed, as sequenced in a study of spatial heterogeneity in lung cancer. Time point given: blood at routine non-recurrence follow-up after resection. The authors sequenced whole RNA from tumor, nontumor lung or frozen PBMC without sorting. TCRdb re-called the 5' RACE reads with MiXCR, one entry per CDR3 protein. The repertoire consists of roughly 120,000 distinct CDR3 sequences, with 12% occurring once and the leading ten covering 16%. Sample: PBMCs, taken at follow-up. These receptors all stem from a male donor with early-stage non-small cell lung cancer.

This clonotype was seen many times. This CDR3 is CASSVSGTGGYEQYF. CDR3 DNA: TGTGCCAGCAGCGTTTCCGGGACAGGGGGCTACGAGCAGTACTTC. This chain links TRBV9 with TRBJ2-7, with 11 positions matching TRBD1. The CDR3 has 15 amino acids. Germline V gene data show CDR1 as SGDLS and CDR2 as YYNGEE. The V segment lost 2 bases and the J segment 3 bases; nucleotides outside the gene matches: 4.

This clonotype showed up just a few times. The chain recombines TRBV29-1 with TRBJ2-1, with D possibly TRBD2 on 5 matching bases. The germline V gene encodes CDR1 SQVTM and CDR2 ANQGSEA. The CDR3 covers 12 residues. With 3 bases removed from V and 10 bases from J, the gap between germline ends came to 13 bases. CDR3 nucleotides: TGCAGCGTTGAGACTAACGGTCGGGAGCAGTTCTTC. The encoded protein is CSVETNGREQFF.

This rearrangement joins TRBV9 to TRBJ1-4; maybe TRBD1 (6 bases). Looked up from germline, CDR1 is SGDLS and CDR2 is YYNGEE. The CDR3 runs to 15 residues. Trimming took off 2 bases at V and 3 bases at J, with 11 bases between the two ends. This chain's CDR3 is CASSVQGSPNEKLFF. In nucleotides, the CDR3 is TGTGCCAGCAGCGTCCAGGGGTCCCCTAATGAAAAACTGTTTTTT.

The rearrangement joins TRBV19 to TRBJ2-7; a possible D gene is TRBD2 (6 bases). Germline V gene data show CDR1 as LNHDA and CDR2 as SQIVND (reference sequence). The CDR3 sequence is 15 residues long. V dropped 1 base and J dropped 4 bases, with 14 bases sitting between them. The CDR3: CASSIAGTGVYEQYF. The CDR3 DNA is TGTGCCAGTAGTATAGCTGGGACGGGAGTGTACGAGCAGTACTTC.

This chain uses TRBV4-2 with TRBJ2-3; TRBD2 agrees at 11 bases. The CDR3 has 18 amino acids. Looked up from germline, CDR1 is LGHNA and CDR2 is YNFKEQ. Germline trimming cut 0 bases from V and 6 bases from J; bases unmatched to any gene: 11. The CDR3 nucleotides read TGTGCCAGCAGCCAAGAACTAGCGGGGGCTCCTTCGGGGGATACGCAGTATTTT. Translating it yields CASSQELAGAPSGDTQYF.

The chain couples TRBV2 to TRBJ2-1; TRBD1 agrees at 10 bases. Germline values: CDR1 SNHLY, CDR2 FYNNEI. Losses at the gene ends were 2 bases for V and 9 bases for J; bases not matched to a gene: 4. This CDR3 is 14 amino acids long. CDR3 loop: CASSESGTGVEQFF. In DNA, the CDR3 is TGTGCCAGCAGTGAATCGGGGACAGGGGTTGAGCAGTTCTTC.

This clonotype was observed at least ten times. The rearrangement joins TRBV20-1 to TRBJ1-5; D remains ambiguous. V was clipped by 1 base and J by 2 bases, with 12 bases between them. Germline V gene lookup returns CDR1 DFQATT and CDR2 SNEGSKA (reference sequence). The CDR3 contains 15 residues. CDR3 sequence reads: CSARAYSVGNQPQHF. In nucleotides, the CDR3 is TGCAGTGCTAGAGCATATTCAGTAGGCAATCAGCCCCAGCATTTT.

There are many counts of this clonotype. The chain employs TRBV4-1 and TRBJ1-6, with D unresolved. CDR1 is MGHRA, CDR2 YSYEKL, per germline. There are 15 residues in the CDR3. V dropped 3 bases and J dropped 3 bases, with 9 bases sitting between them. CDR3 sequence reads: CASSHGRFYNSPLHF. The CDR3 DNA sequence: TGCGCCAGCAGCCACGGAAGATTCTATAATTCACCCCTCCACTTT.

The chain links TRBV2 to TRBJ2-7; D is perhaps TRBD1 (5 bases). This CDR3 is 13 amino acids long. The ends were cut back, 8 bases at V and 0 bases at J, with 11 bases in the middle. Germline CDR1 SNHLY, CDR2 FYNNEI. The CDR3 sequence is CASRQISSYEQYF. The CDR3 DNA reads TGTGCCAGCCGACAGATAAGCTCCTACGAGCAGTACTTC. Combining the CDR3 with reference TRBV2 and TRBJ2-7 gives the whole variable domain EPEVTQTPSHQVTQMGQEVILRCVPISNHLYFYWYRQILGQKVEFLVSFYNNEISEKSEIFDDQFSVERPDGSNFTLKIRSTKLEDSAMYFCASRQISSYEQYFGPGTRLTVT.

At least ten counts were recorded for this clonotype. The chain employs TRBV7-2 and TRBJ1-5; D gene unclear. Trimming cost V 4 bases and J 0 bases, with 4 bases left between them. There are 13 residues in the CDR3. CDR1 and CDR2 from the germline V gene are SGHTA and FQGNSA. The CDR3 sequence: CASSSYSNQPQHF. In DNA form, the CDR3 reads TGTGCCAGCAGCTCGTATAGCAATCAGCCCCAGCATTTT.

This clonotype was recorded many times. The chain joins TRBV2 to TRBJ2-5; D uncertain. Germline V lookup: CDR1 SNHLY, CDR2 FYNNEI. This CDR3 has 13 amino acids. V was clipped by 0 bases and J by 5 bases, with 7 bases between them. The CDR3 DNA follows: TGTGCCAGCAGTGAAGCGCTTCCGGAGACCCAGTACTTC. It codes for CASSEALPETQYF.

The chain links TRBV7-9 to TRBJ2-3, with a possible D match to TRBD1 (5 bases). Germline V gives CDR1 SEHNR, CDR2 FQNEAQ (reference sequence). The V and J ends lost 4 bases and 7 bases respectively, with 12 bases between them. The CDR3 is 13 amino acids. CDR3 nucleotide sequence: TGTGCCAGCAGCTCCGCAGGGCTACATACGCAGTATTTT. Its protein product is CASSSAGLHTQYF.

This clonotype was counted at least ten times. The chain has TRBV5-1 and TRBJ2-5; tentative D call: TRBD1 (6 bases). Trimming took off 0 bases at V and 5 bases at J, with 14 bases between the two ends. Germline CDR1 and CDR2: SGHRS and YFSETQ. This CDR3 is built from 15 residues. CDR3 region: CASSLGQAPRETQYF. In DNA, the CDR3 is TGCGCCAGCAGCTTGGGACAGGCCCCCCGTGAGACCCAGTACTTC. Full variable domain (outside the CDR3, taken from reference TRBV5-1 and TRBJ2-5): KAGVTQTPRYLIKTRGQQVTLSCSPISGHRSVSWYQQTPGQGLQFLFEYFSETQRNKGNFPGRFSGRQFSNSRSEMNVSTLELGDSALYLCASSLGQAPRETQYFGPGTRLLVL.

The sample holds a few counts of this clonotype. This chain uses TRBV30 with TRBJ2-6; D gene uncertain. Per germline, CDR1 GTSNPN and CDR2 SVGIG (reference sequence). Trimming stripped 4 bases from V and 3 bases from J, with 10 bases between. This CDR3 has 14 amino acids. CDR3 bases: TGTGCCTGGACCTGGACCGGTGGGGCCAACGTCCTGACTTTC. Amino acids: CAWTWTGGANVLTF.

This clonotype was counted at least ten times. This sequence joins TRBV9 and TRBJ2-6; TRBD2 might be the D (5 bases). The V end was cut by 0 bases, the J end by 9 bases, with 10 bases between. The CDR3 has 14 amino acids. Germline values: CDR1 SGDLS, CDR2 YYNGEE. CDR3 amino acids: CASSVVSAGNVLTF. The CDR3 nucleotides read TGTGCCAGCAGCGTAGTTTCCGCGGGCAACGTCCTGACTTTC.

This clonotype was found many times. The V gene is TRBV12-3 or TRBV12-4, the J gene TRBJ1-1, with 7 bases aligning to TRBD1. V lost 7 bases, J lost 4 bases, and 9 bases stayed unmatched. This CDR3 region has 14 residues. In DNA, the CDR3 is TGTGCCAGCACAAATACAGGGGTGGGCACTGAAGCTTTCTTT. Protein product: CASTNTGVGTEAFF.

The chain links TRBV10-1 to TRBJ2-7, with D possibly matching TRBD2 (5 bases). Trimming took off 4 bases at V and 7 bases at J, with 14 bases between the two ends. This CDR3 region has 13 residues. Germline CDR1 and CDR2: WNHNN and SYGVQD (reference sequence). The chain's CDR3 is CASSVYTRGEQYF. The CDR3 nucleotides are TGCGCCAGCAGTGTCTACACAAGAGGGGAGCAGTACTTC.

This clonotype was seen repeatedly, ten times or more. The rearrangement links TRBV15 to TRBJ1-5, with TRBD1 identical over 7 bases. CDR3 length: 18 residues. CDR1 and CDR2 from the germline V gene are LNHNV and YYDKDF (reference sequence). V dropped 3 bases and J dropped 3; count of bases not matched to a gene: 14. CDR3 coding DNA: TGTGCCACCAGCAGCAGAATACCGACAGGGTCCCCCAATCAGCCCCAGCATTTT. It is translated as CATSSRIPTGSPNQPQHF. The full variable domain, with the rest looked up from reference TRBV15 and TRBJ1-5, is DAMVIQNPRYQVTQFGKPVTLSCSQTLNHNVMYWYQQKSSQAPKLLFHYYDKDFNNEADTPDNFQSRRPNTSFCFLDIRSPGLGDTAMYLCATSSRIPTGSPNQPQHFGDGTRLSIL.

This clonotype has just a few counts. The gene calls are TRBV20-1 and TRBJ1-2, with unresolved D. This CDR3 is 13 amino acids long. Trimming pared 3 bases from V and 4 bases from J, leaving 12 bases between. Per germline, CDR1 DFQATT and CDR2 SNEGSKA (reference sequence). The chain's CDR3 is CSARGTQSYGYTF. For the CDR3, the DNA is TGCAGTGCTAGGGGTACACAATCCTATGGCTACACCTTC.

This clonotype was observed a handful of times. This rearrangement joins TRBV20-1 to TRBJ1-1; D is uncertain. CDR1 and CDR2 (germline): DFQATT, SNEGSKA (reference sequence). The CDR3 has 11 amino acids. CDR3 DNA sequence: TGCAGATCCGAGGGGAACACTGAAGCTTTCTTT. It is translated as CRSEGNTEAFF.

This clonotype was found a few times. This sequence joins TRBV30 and TRBJ1-2; D remains unclear. The germline CDR1 and CDR2 sequences are GTSNPN and SVGIG (reference sequence). Trimming took off 2 bases at V and 9 bases at J, with 13 bases between the two ends. The CDR3 contains 12 residues. The CDR3 DNA reads as TGTGCCTGGAGTAAGGGAACGTCGAGCTACACCTTC. Its translation is CAWSKGTSSYTF. The whole variable domain, remainder taken from reference TRBV30 and TRBJ1-2, is SQTIHQWPATLVQPVGSPLSLECTVEGTSNPNLYWYRQAAGRGLQLLFYSVGIGQISSEVPQNLSASRPQDRQFILSSKKLLLSDSGFYLCAWSKGTSSYTFGSGTRLTVV.

The chain couples TRBV2 to TRBJ2-3; 7 bases agree with TRBD1. Germline lookup yields CDR1 SNHLY and CDR2 FYNNEI. J gave up 2 bases and V 7 bases, and 9 bases lay outside the gene matches. This CDR3 is 15 amino acids long. The CDR3 DNA reads TGTGCCAGCAAAAAATGGGACAGCGCCACAGATACGCAGTATTTT. It encodes CASKKWDSATDTQYF.

The rearrangement joins TRBV7-3 to TRBJ2-5; 9 nucleotides align to TRBD2. The CDR3 runs to 15 residues. CDR1 is SGHTA and CDR2 is FQGTGA in the germline V gene. Unmatched junction bases numbered 4, after V lost 0 bases and J lost 5 bases. The CDR3, as DNA: TGTGCCAGCAGCTTAACTAGCGGGGGTTTCGAGACCCAGTACTTC. Protein: CASSLTSGGFETQYF.

The genes are TRBV6-5 and TRBJ1-6, with TRBD1 matching over 8 bases. The CDR3 is 14 residues long. From germline, CDR1 is MNHEY and CDR2 SVGAGI. The V and J ends lost 7 bases and 3 bases, in that order; junction bases with no gene match: 2. CDR3 nucleotide sequence: TGTGCCAGCACTACAGGGGGCTATAATTCACCCCTCCACTTT. It codes for CASTTGGYNSPLHF.

The chain uses TRBV20-1 and TRBJ1-1; a possible D gene is TRBD1 (5 bases). Trimming took off 6 bases at V and 4 bases at J, with 21 bases between the two ends. Per germline, CDR1 DFQATT and CDR2 SNEGSKA (reference sequence). The CDR3 is 15 residues long. For the CDR3, the DNA is TGCAGTGCAACCGGCCGGGCAGGGAGTAGCACTGAAGCTTTCTTT. This sequence encodes CSATGRAGSSTEAFF.